A single sample gave rise to the 20 T cell receptor beta chains below, sequenced in a study of technical replicates of blood from several donors. Method: immunoSEQ multiplex PCR; TCRdb's copy keeps in-frame clones and lacks some. The table has more than 70,000 clones, approximately 97% seen once; the top ten hold under 0.2%. The sequenced material came from T cells isolated from PBMCs. Receptors originate from a human donor in good health.

The chain has TRBV5-1 and TRBJ1-2, with 8 bases identical to TRBD1. The CDR3 totals 14 residues. Germline V gene lookup returns CDR1 SGHRS and CDR2 YFSETQ. V gave up 4 bases and J gave up 1 base; unmatched junction bases: 3. The CDR3 bases are TGCGCCAGCAGCCCAGACAGGGGTAACTATGGCTACACCTTC. This sequence encodes CASSPDRGNYGYTF.

The genes are TRBV9 and TRBJ1-1; D gene unclear. V shed 0 bases and J shed 3 bases, with 6 bases lying between them. The CDR3 loop spans 13 amino acids. The germline V gene encodes CDR1 SGDLS and CDR2 YYNGEE. The CDR3 region has the DNA TGTGCCAGCAGCGTAGACATGGACACTGAAGCTTTCTTT. This encodes CASSVDMDTEAFF.

This chain connects TRBV7-2 to TRBJ2-3; TRBD1 matches 8 bases. Germline CDR1 reads SGHTA; CDR2 reads FQGNSA. The V and J ends lost 4 bases and 4 bases, in that order; junction bases with no gene match: 10. The CDR3 contains 16 residues. The CDR3 DNA sequence: TGTGCCAGCAGCTGGTGGACAGGGAGTGATCCAGATACGCAGTATTTT. It specifies CASSWWTGSDPDTQYF.

The chain carries TRBV6-5 and TRBJ2-5, with TRBD2 identical over 10 bases. CDR1 MNHEY and CDR2 SVGAGI come from the germline V gene. The CDR3 is made up of 14 amino acids. Trimming cost V 5 bases and J 4 bases; bases outside gene matches: 4. CDR3 coding DNA: TGTGCCAGCAGTCTTGGACTAGCGGCAGAGACCCAGTACTTC. Its protein product is CASSLGLAAETQYF.

This clone came up once. The V gene is TRBV27, the J gene TRBJ2-7; TRBD2 agrees at 8 bases. The germline CDR1 and CDR2 sequences are MNHEY and SMNVEV (reference sequence). CDR3 length: 14 amino acids. The trim removed 2 bases at V and 2 bases at J, leaving 2 bases unmatched. The DNA of the CDR3 is TGTGCCAGCAGTTTACCGGGACTAGCCTACGAGCAGTACTTC. It yields the protein CASSLPGLAYEQYF.

CDR3 residues: CASSEGTGRNSPLHF. DNA of the CDR3: TGTGCCAGCAGTGAGGGGACAGGGCGGAATTCACCCCTCCACTTT. The chain employs TRBV6-4 and TRBJ1-6, with TRBD1 matching 9 bases. V shed 3 bases and J 7 bases; nucleotides not matched to a gene: 4. CDR1 and CDR2 from the germline V gene are MRHNA and SNTAGT. There are 15 residues in the CDR3.

The V and J genes are TRBV15 and TRBJ1-2; unclear D gene. V lost 5 bases, J lost 0 bases, and 25 bases lay in between. This CDR3 has 19 amino acids. Per the germline V gene, CDR1 is LNHNV and CDR2 is YYDKDF (reference sequence). The CDR3: CATSLGPGSPELPNYGYTF. In DNA form, the CDR3 reads TGTGCCACCAGCCTTGGTCCGGGGTCTCCCGAACTTCCTAACTATGGCTACACCTTC.

In its sample, this clone was seen once. This sequence joins TRBV2 and TRBJ1-4, with D unresolved. Germline CDR1 reads SNHLY; CDR2 reads FYNNEI. The CDR3 has 11 amino acids. V was trimmed by 8 bases and J by 3 bases, leaving 4 bases between them. Written as DNA, the CDR3 is TGTGCCAGCCGTCCTAATGAAAAACTGTTTTTT. Its protein is CASRPNEKLFF.

This chain connects TRBV5-1 to TRBJ2-7; 7 bases align to TRBD2. V shed 1 base and J 0 bases; nucleotides not matched to a gene: 7. The CDR3 covers 16 residues. The V gene's germline CDR1 is SGHRS and CDR2 YFSETQ. The CDR3 region is CASSLIAWGGSYEQYF. DNA of the CDR3: TGCGCCAGCAGCTTGATAGCCTGGGGGGGCTCCTACGAGCAGTACTTC.

The V gene is TRBV4-1, the J gene TRBJ2-1; D unresolved. Deletions cut 0 bases from V and 7 bases from J, with 19 bases between. The CDR3 runs 17 residues. CDR1 MGHRA and CDR2 YSYEKL come from the germline V gene. The CDR3 here is CASSQDYGLFPRNEQFF. CDR3 in DNA: TGCGCCAGCAGCCAAGATTACGGGTTGTTTCCCCGTAATGAGCAGTTCTTC.

The rearrangement links TRBV4-1 to TRBJ2-7, with 14 positions matching TRBD2. Germline trimming cut 1 base from V and 3 bases from J; bases unmatched to any gene: 8. Germline CDR1 is MGHRA and CDR2 is YSYEKL. The CDR3 is made up of 18 amino acids. The CDR3 region has the DNA TGCGCCAGCAGCCAAGGACTAGCGGGAGGGCCCGGGAACTACGAGCAGTACTTC. Translated: CASSQGLAGGPGNYEQYF.

The CDR3 loop is CASSPVTTGPNYGYTF. The CDR3 DNA follows: TGTGCCAGCTCACCCGTAACGACAGGCCCTAACTATGGCTACACCTTC. The rearrangement joins TRBV18 to TRBJ1-2, with D tentatively TRBD1 (6 bases). The ends were cut back, 3 bases at V and 0 bases at J, with 14 bases in the middle. This CDR3 spans 16 amino acids. Germline CDR1 reads KGHSH; CDR2 reads LQKENI.

V and J are TRBV9 and TRBJ2-1, with D uncertain. Germline lookup yields CDR1 SGDLS and CDR2 YYNGEE. Trimming cost V 0 bases and J 8 bases, with 3 bases left between them. The CDR3 runs 11 residues. CDR3 coding DNA: TGTGCCAGCAGCGTAGGAGATGAGCAGTTCTTC. Its translation is CASSVGDEQFF.

CDR3: CASSPGGLAGGPRDEQYF. In DNA form, the CDR3 reads TGCGCCAGCAGCCCGGGGGGACTAGCGGGAGGGCCCCGGGACGAGCAGTACTTC. The genes are TRBV5-1 and TRBJ2-7, with 16 bases fitting TRBD2. The V gene's germline CDR1 is SGHRS and CDR2 YFSETQ. This CDR3 is 18 amino acids long. J was trimmed by 5 bases and V by 4 bases; bases with no gene match: 12. Full variable domain (rest looked up from reference TRBV5-1 and TRBJ2-7): KAGVTQTPRYLIKTRGQQVTLSCSPISGHRSVSWYQQTPGQGLQFLFEYFSETQRNKGNFPGRFSGRQFSNSRSEMNVSTLELGDSALYLCASSPGGLAGGPRDEQYFGPGTRLTVT.

The chain combines TRBV10-3 with TRBJ2-7, with unresolved D. CDR3 size: 13 residues. The V end lost 0 bases, the J end lost 2 bases, and 5 bases lay between the germline ends. CDR1 is ENHRY, CDR2 SYGVKD, per germline. The CDR3 coding sequence is TGTGCCATCAGTGAGTCGGCTCCCTACGAGCAGTACTTC. It is translated as CAISESAPYEQYF.

A single count supports this clone. The chain employs TRBV4-2 and TRBJ2-7; perhaps TRBD1 as D (5 bases). This CDR3 is built from 15 residues. V was trimmed by 2 bases and J by 2 bases, leaving 13 bases between them. CDR1 LGHNA and CDR2 YNFKEQ come from the germline V gene. As DNA, the CDR3 is TGTGCCAGCAGCCAACTCATTCAGGGAACCTACGAGCAGTACTTC. Translated: CASSQLIQGTYEQYF.

This clone has only one observation. The chain carries TRBV5-5 and TRBJ2-1; TRBD2 might be the D (5 bases). The ends were cut back, 4 bases at V and 13 bases at J, with 18 bases in the middle. The germline V gene encodes CDR1 SGHKS and CDR2 YYEKEE (reference sequence). There are 13 residues in the CDR3. The chain's CDR3 is CASSRETTARQFF. The CDR3 DNA follows: TGTGCCAGCAGCCGGGAAACGACCGCACGTCAGTTCTTC.

J is TRBJ1-2 and V is TRBV19; TRBD1 is a possible D gene (6 bases). CDR1 LNHDA and CDR2 SQIVND come from the germline V gene (reference sequence). V dropped 9 bases and J dropped 3 bases, with 14 bases sitting between them. This CDR3 has 13 amino acids. CDR3 DNA sequence: TGTGCCAGCCACAGGGAAGTGGACTATGGCTACACCTTC. Translating it yields CASHREVDYGYTF.

This chain uses TRBV19 with TRBJ1-1, with D uncertain. CDR1 is LNHDA, CDR2 SQIVND, per germline (reference sequence). V lost 7 bases and J 3 bases, leaving 21 bases between the germline ends. This CDR3 comprises 16 residues. The CDR3 nucleotides are TGTGCCAGTAACTCCATTCCGGGCCGCGGGGACACTGAAGCTTTCTTT. Translated, it gives CASNSIPGRGDTEAFF.

This chain uses TRBV19 with TRBJ1-1; 11 bases line up with TRBD1. The V and J ends lost 8 bases and 2 bases, in that order; junction bases with no gene match: 4. Germline V lookup: CDR1 LNHDA, CDR2 SQIVND (reference sequence). CDR3 length equals 14 residues. CDR3: CASGTGGTNTEAFF. The CDR3 DNA reads TGTGCCAGTGGGACAGGGGGGACTAACACTGAAGCTTTCTTT.